This TCR beta chain is drawn from a study of shared T cell receptors in the human thymus. Profiled with immunoSEQ multiplex PCR; TCRdb holds only in-frame clones, not every one. Among about 660,000 clones listed, 80% to 90% were seen once. Germline V lookup: CDR1 SGHVS, CDR2 FQNEAQ. This CDR3 is built from 16 residues. V was clipped by 5 bases and J by 5 bases; unmatched bases: 14. These same records also appear under a second study, on human thymus T cells. As reported in that work: The sample donors, healthy Finnish infants, were having corrective surgery for congenital heart defects. The thymus tissue came from resections taken during corrective heart surgery.

The specimen was thymocytes. J is TRBJ2-5 and V is TRBV7-8; 7 positions match TRBD1. The sequence was collected from a boy in the first two years of life with a congenital heart defect. The CDR3 here is CASSQYISTGIETQYF. DNA of the CDR3: TGTGCCAGCAGCCAATACATATCGACAGGGATCGAGACCCAGTACTTC. Complete variable domain (other parts from reference TRBV7-8 and TRBJ2-5): GAGVSQSPRYKVAKRGQDVALRCDPISGHVSLFWYQQALGQGPEFLTYFQNEAQLDKSGLPSDRFFAERPEGSVSTLKIQRTQQEDSAVYLCASSQYISTGIETQYFGPGTRLLVL.